This entry concerns a single T cell receptor (beta chain). Trimming shortened V by 0 bases and J by 4 bases, and 8 bases separated the two germline ends. Germline lookup yields CDR1 LGHNA and CDR2 YNFKEQ. The CDR3 spans 14 residues. The data were produced by immunoSEQ multiplex PCR, yet TCRdb's version contains in-frame clones alone and is incomplete. Among some 9,600 clones listed, around 90% were seen once. The entry originates in a study of monozygotic twins with cystic fibrosis. The chain carries TRBV4-2 and TRBJ2-3; D remains unclear. The TCR sequence derives from a boy aged 2 to 10 with cystic fibrosis. Sequencing was performed on blood. The CDR3 loop is CASSQDPRADTQYF. The CDR3 nucleotides are TGTGCCAGCAGCCAAGACCCCCGGGCAGATACGCAGTATTTT.